This T cell receptor (beta chain) was documented in a study of cytomegalovirus exposure and HLA in healthy donors. The repertoire was sequenced with immunoSEQ multiplex PCR; TCRdb's copy has only in-frame clones and lacks some. The table lists about 160,000 clones, around 89% of them singletons. The CDR3 runs 14 residues. Trimming removed 8 bases from V and 2 bases from J; junction bases left unmatched: 7. Germline CDR1 LNHDA, CDR2 SQIVND (reference sequence). Sequencing was carried out using PBMCs. The source is a man younger than 35 in good health and CMV-seronegative. The V and J genes are TRBV19 and TRBJ2-3; TRBD1 matches 7 bases. CDR3 sequence: CASRTGAITDTQYF. The CDR3 coding sequence is TGTGCCAGTCGCACAGGGGCAATCACAGATACGCAGTATTTT. Supplemented by reference TRBV19 and TRBJ2-3, the full variable domain reads DGGITQSPKYLFRKEGQNVTLSCEQNLNHDAMYWYRQDPGQGLRLIYYSQIVNDFQKGDIAEGYSVSREKKESFPLTVTSAQKNPTAFYLCASRTGAITDTQYFGPGTRLTVL.